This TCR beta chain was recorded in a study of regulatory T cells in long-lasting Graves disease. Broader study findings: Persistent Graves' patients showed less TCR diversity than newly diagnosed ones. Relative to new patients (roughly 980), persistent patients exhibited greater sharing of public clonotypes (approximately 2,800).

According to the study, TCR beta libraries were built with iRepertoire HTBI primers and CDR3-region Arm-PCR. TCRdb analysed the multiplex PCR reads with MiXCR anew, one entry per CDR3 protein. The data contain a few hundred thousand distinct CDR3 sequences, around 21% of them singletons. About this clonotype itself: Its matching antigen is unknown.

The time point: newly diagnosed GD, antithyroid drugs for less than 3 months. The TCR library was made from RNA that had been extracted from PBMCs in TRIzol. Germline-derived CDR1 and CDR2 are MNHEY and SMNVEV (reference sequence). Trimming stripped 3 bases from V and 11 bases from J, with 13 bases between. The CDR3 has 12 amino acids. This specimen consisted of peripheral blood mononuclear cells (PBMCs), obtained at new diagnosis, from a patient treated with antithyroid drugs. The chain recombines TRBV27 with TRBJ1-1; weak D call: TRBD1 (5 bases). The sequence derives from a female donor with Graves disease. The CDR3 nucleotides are TGTGCCAGCAGTTTGAGCGGCAGGGAGGCTTTCTTT. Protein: CASSLSGREAFF.